The rows below give T cell receptor beta chains drawn from one sample of a study of CD4 T cells in relation to SARS-CoV-2 and coronaviruses. Profiled with immunoSEQ multiplex PCR; TCRdb holds only in-frame clones, not every one. The sample shows about 28,000 clones, over 60% of them seen only once. No antigen is known for these receptors. The sequencing input was CD4+ T cells from PBMCs, cultured in vitro. Receptor source: a human donor in good health. Each CDR3 is given with its conserved first and last residue. A D gene is named only where the DNA matches it firmly. The size entry is marked missing in some rows and otherwise reads once, few, many or a size class.

d_gene,j_gene,abundance,v_gene,CDR3aa,CDR3nt
TRBD1,TRBJ2-3,-,TRBV11-1,CASSPGTGNPDTQYF,TGTGCCAGCAGCCCGGGGACAGGGAATCCAGATACGCAGTATTTT
-,TRBJ1-1,-,TRBV6-6,CASSYSAVEGEAFF,TGTGCCAGCAGTTACTCGGCTGTGGAGGGGGAAGCTTTCTTT
-,TRBJ2-3,-,TRBV6-5,CASSRTPRGTDTQYF,TGTGCCAGCTCCCGGACTCCTAGGGGGACAGATACGCAGTATTTT
-,TRBJ1-5,-,TRBV25-1,CASRQGRNQPQHF,TGTGCCAGCAGACAGGGCAGAAATCAGCCCCAGCATTTT
-,TRBJ1-1,-,TRBV10-2,CASSEGALMNTEAFF,TGCGCCAGCAGTGAGGGGGCGCTAATGAACACTGAAGCTTTCTTT
-,TRBJ2-7,-,TRBV2,CASSGRLTGDSYEQYF,TGTGCCAGCAGTGGTAGGTTAACGGGCGATTCCTACGAGCAGTACTTC
-,TRBJ2-1,-,TRBV7-7,CASSLVSGGACGSPYNEQFF,TGTGCTAGCAGCTTAGTATCAGGGGGCGCGTGCGGGAGCCCTTACAATGAGCAGTTCTTC
TRBD2,TRBJ2-7,-,TRBV29-1,CSVEGGRSGSGDYEQYF,TGCAGCGTTGAAGGGGGGAGAAGTGGTAGCGGGGACTACGAGCAGTACTTC
-,TRBJ1-1,-,TRBV2,CANVPGRGEAFF,TGTGCCAACGTTCCTGGACGGGGTGAAGCTTTCTTT
-,TRBJ2-1,-,TRBV7-2,CASSLVGSGANEQFF,TGTGCCAGCAGCTTAGTTGGGTCCGGGGCCAATGAGCAGTTCTTC
-,TRBJ1-1,-,TRBV3-1/TRBV3-2,CASSHAGRNFEAFF,TGTGCCAGCAGCCATGCGGGCCGAAATTTCGAAGCTTTCTTT
TRBD1,TRBJ1-1,-,TRBV2,CASTDRGYTEAFF,TGTGCCAGCACCGACAGGGGCTACACTGAAGCTTTCTTT
-,TRBJ2-1,once,TRBV6-4,CASSDLGGLGEQFF,TGTGCCAGCAGTGACCTTGGGGGCCTCGGCGAGCAGTTCTTC
-,TRBJ1-1,-,TRBV30,CAWNRMRVGTEAFF,TGTGCCTGGAACCGAATGCGGGTCGGCACTGAAGCTTTCTTT
TRBD2,TRBJ2-3,-,TRBV2,CAKRTGTSGTDTQYF,TGTGCCAAACGAACCGGGACTAGCGGCACAGATACGCAGTATTTT
-,TRBJ2-1,-,TRBV19,CASSIGPVHEQFF,TGTGCCAGTAGTATAGGTCCCGTACATGAGCAGTTCTTC
-,TRBJ1-5,few,TRBV6-5,CASARARNQPQHF,TGTGCCAGCGCTAGGGCCCGGAATCAGCCCCAGCATTTT